The 12 T cell receptor beta chains presented below share a single source sample, sequenced in a study of persistence of HIV-infected CD4 T cells. Lysates of CMV-infected fibroblasts at 9 to 10 ug/mL stimulated these cells. CD40L-negative CD69-negative CD45RO-high memory CD4+ T cells were sorted as populations depleted of antigen-responding cells. The antigens these receptors bind are not known. This was the immunoSEQ version 4 assay in survey mode. Only in-frame clones appear in the TCRdb table, and some are missing; sequencing was by immunoSEQ multiplex PCR. The table shows roughly 34,000 clones, with around 80% occurring only once. Here the sequenced sample was CD4+ T cells sorted from PBMCs after 18-hour stimulation, taken from a patient who received antiretroviral therapy. The receptors derive from an adult woman with HIV who was CMV-seropositive.

J is TRBJ1-1 and V is TRBV6-5; maybe TRBD1 (6 bases). The CDR3 is 13 amino acids. The ends were cut back, 8 bases at V and 1 base at J, with 11 bases in the middle. The germline gives CDR1 MNHEY, CDR2 SVGAGI. The CDR3 DNA reads TGTGCCAGCCATGGACAGAAGAACACTGAAGCTTTCTTT. It is translated as CASHGQKNTEAFF.

V gene TRBV4-1 combines with J gene TRBJ2-3; D unresolved. From germline, CDR1 is MGHRA and CDR2 YSYEKL. V gave up 4 bases and J gave up 1 base, with 12 bases separating them. This CDR3 is 15 amino acids long. The CDR3 sequence: CASSPPQRGTDTQYF. CDR3 coding DNA: TGCGCCAGCAGCCCACCCCAACGGGGCACAGATACGCAGTATTTT.

The V gene is TRBV5-1, the J gene TRBJ1-2, with no clear D. Trimming stripped 5 bases from V and 8 bases from J, with 16 bases between. The V gene's germline CDR1 is SGHRS and CDR2 YFSETQ. The CDR3 consists of 13 residues. The CDR3 loop reads CASSPGNPDGYTF. In nucleotides, the CDR3 is TGCGCCAGCAGTCCGGGGAACCCGGACGGCTACACCTTC. Full variable domain (outside the CDR3, taken from reference TRBV5-1 and TRBJ1-2): KAGVTQTPRYLIKTRGQQVTLSCSPISGHRSVSWYQQTPGQGLQFLFEYFSETQRNKGNFPGRFSGRQFSNSRSEMNVSTLELGDSALYLCASSPGNPDGYTFGSGTRLTVV.

The chain carries TRBV29-1 and TRBJ1-2; D is unresolved. Germline values: CDR1 SQVTM, CDR2 ANQGSEA. There are 15 residues in the CDR3. Trimming took 4 bases from V and 0 from J, leaving 15 bases between them. The CDR3 spells CSVGEGKGTNYGYTF. The CDR3 DNA sequence: TGCAGCGTTGGAGAGGGTAAAGGGACTAACTATGGCTACACCTTC.

The rearrangement links TRBV28 to TRBJ1-5, with D unresolved. Germline CDR1 reads MDHEN; CDR2 reads SYDVKM. There are 15 residues in the CDR3. The V end was cut by 7 bases, the J end by 5 bases, with 18 bases between. CDR3 region: CASIQRASRHQPQHF. CDR3 sequence (DNA): TGTGCCAGCATTCAACGAGCCTCAAGACATCAGCCCCAGCATTTT.

The V and J genes are TRBV5-1 and TRBJ2-3; 11 nucleotides align to TRBD1. This CDR3 spans 17 amino acids. The germline CDR1 and CDR2 sequences are SGHRS and YFSETQ. Trimming at V came to 0 bases and at J to 1 base, leaving 4 bases not matched to a gene. CDR3 region: CASSLVGQGAGTDTQYF. CDR3 DNA: TGCGCCAGCAGCTTGGTCGGACAGGGGGCTGGCACAGATACGCAGTATTTT. Full variable domain (outside the CDR3, taken from reference TRBV5-1 and TRBJ2-3): KAGVTQTPRYLIKTRGQQVTLSCSPISGHRSVSWYQQTPGQGLQFLFEYFSETQRNKGNFPGRFSGRQFSNSRSEMNVSTLELGDSALYLCASSLVGQGAGTDTQYFGPGTRLTVL.

The V and J genes are TRBV9 and TRBJ2-1; tentative D call: TRBD2 (6 bases). CDR3 size: 12 residues. The V end lost 7 bases, the J end lost 4 bases, and 9 bases lay between the germline ends. The germline V gene has CDR1 SGDLS and CDR2 YYNGEE. The CDR3 reads CASGGGYNEQFF. Here the CDR3 DNA reads TGTGCCAGCGGGGGAGGTTACAATGAGCAGTTCTTC.

The chain carries TRBV28 and TRBJ1-4, with D possibly being TRBD1 (6 bases). CDR3 length: 15 residues. Per the germline V gene, CDR1 is MDHEN and CDR2 is SYDVKM. With 4 bases removed from V and 8 bases from J, the gap between germline ends came to 17 bases. DNA for the CDR3: TGTGCCAGCAGTTCCGCCCAGGGGAGGGCGGAAAAACTGTTTTTT. Translating gives CASSSAQGRAEKLFF.

About this clone itself: The same CDR3 can be traced to other DNA sequences in this sample. The gene calls are TRBV11-3 and TRBJ2-2; no firm D call. Germline-derived CDR1 and CDR2 are SGHNT and YENEEA. CDR3 length equals 13 residues. The germline V and J ends were trimmed by 0 bases and 5 bases, with 4 bases remaining between them. The CDR3 region is CASSLDGTGELFF. The DNA of the CDR3 is TGTGCCAGCAGCTTAGATGGGACCGGGGAGCTGTTTTTT.

This chain connects TRBV9 to TRBJ2-3; D ambiguous. In germline, CDR1 is SGDLS, CDR2 YYNGEE. Trimming cost V 0 bases and J 2 bases, with 4 bases left between them. This CDR3 has 13 residues. In DNA form, the CDR3 reads TGTGCCAGCAGCGTAGAACTCACAGATACGCAGTATTTT. It codes for CASSVELTDTQYF.

The chain couples TRBV29-1 to TRBJ1-1; 7 positions agree with TRBD1. The V segment lost 7 bases and the J segment 4 bases; nucleotides outside the gene matches: 6. The CDR3 is 12 amino acids. Per germline, CDR1 SQVTM and CDR2 ANQGSEA. The DNA for the CDR3 is TGCAGCGGTGAGGGGGCTGGCACTGAAGCTTTCTTT. Translation: CSGEGAGTEAFF.

The chain combines TRBV7-8 with TRBJ2-3; D unresolved. V was cut by 3 bases and J by 2 bases, with 9 bases left in between. Looked up from germline, CDR1 is SGHVS and CDR2 is FQNEAQ. The CDR3 runs 14 residues. CDR3 residues: CASSFTLFTDTQYF. The CDR3 bases are TGTGCCAGCAGCTTCACACTTTTCACAGATACGCAGTATTTT. The full variable domain, rest sourced from reference TRBV7-8 and TRBJ2-3, is GAGVSQSPRYKVAKRGQDVALRCDPISGHVSLFWYQQALGQGPEFLTYFQNEAQLDKSGLPSDRFFAERPEGSVSTLKIQRTQQEDSAVYLCASSFTLFTDTQYFGPGTRLTVL.